Sequencing of this T cell receptor beta chain was carried out in a study of regulatory T cells in long-lasting Graves disease. Ten or more counts support this clonotype. Its target is not known. Points from the study as a whole: Favored usage of TRBV28, TRBJ1-2 and TRBJ2-5 was recorded in persistent disease.

Relying on iRepertoire HTBI primers and Arm-PCR of CDR3 regions, the team built TCR beta libraries. TCRdb called the multiplex PCR reads again in MiXCR, with one record for every CDR3 protein. This table has about 610,000 distinct CDR3 sequences, about 16% appearing once. Stated time point: newly diagnosed GD, antithyroid drugs for less than 3 months. Scientists built the TCR library using RNA that was extracted from PBMCs. Trimming stripped 4 bases from V and 4 bases from J, with 8 bases between. Looked up from germline, CDR1 is LGHDT and CDR2 is YNNKEL (reference sequence). This CDR3 is 13 amino acids long. These data also formed part of another study, on T cells in Graves' hyperthyroidism and ophthalmopathy. As reported in that work: The HTBI primer set drove a first-round RT-PCR of the TCR CDR3.

This clonotype was obtained from a man aged 18 to 35 with Graves disease. The sample in question was peripheral blood mononuclear cells (PBMCs), obtained at new diagnosis, from a patient treated with antithyroid drugs. The chain carries TRBV3-1 and TRBJ1-5; D is unresolved. The CDR3 DNA sequence: TGTGCCAGCAGCCCCCGGGTTAATCAGCCCCAGCATTTT. It codes for CASSPRVNQPQHF.